The text below deals with one TCR beta chain. No antigen is known for it. The junction shows a germline mismatch at one end, possibly a read error. The sample originates from a study of tumor and adjacent non-tumor tissue in lung cancer. Study details: The cohort had about 12 adenocarcinoma, a couple of squamous cell and 1 small cell patients. Each sample yielded 3.5 million to 5 million productive TCRbeta reads on average. Study outcomes and limitations: In normal lung, the top 100 clones were significantly more dominant than in tumor.

RNA was extracted from bulk tissue without any cell sorting. The library came from three nested PCR rounds adapted from ARM-PCR protocols. TCRdb passed the multiplex PCR reads through MiXCR, listing each CDR3 protein once. The data hold about 68,000 distinct CDR3 sequences, with 60% observed a single time. This TCR was recovered from a man in his fifties with non-small cell lung cancer. Material for sequencing was lung tumor tissue.

Here the CDR3 DNA reads TGTGCTAGCAGTCTTTCCAGCGGGGGGGCCAAAGATACGCAGTATTTT. It yields the protein CASSLSSGGAKDTQYF. The chain has TRBV6-5 and TRBJ2-3; 10 nucleotides line up with TRBD2. This CDR3 comprises 16 residues. Germline loops: CDR1 MNHEY, CDR2 SVGAGI.